This T cell receptor (beta chain) was observed in a study of cytomegalovirus exposure and HLA in healthy donors. 60 Vbeta and 13 Jbeta primers were used in PCR. Produced via immunoSEQ multiplex PCR; TCRdb's table is partial and in-frame only. The sample holds fewer than 350,000 clones; roughly 90% are singletons and the top ten take roughly 2.1%. The CDR3 has 20 amino acids. CDR1 and CDR2 from the germline V gene are SGHRS and YFSETQ. The V end lost 8 bases, the J end lost 0 bases, and 29 bases lay between the germline ends. The TCR comes from a woman aged 18-29 years in good health and CMV-seronegative. This chain connects TRBV5-1 to TRBJ2-2; possible D gene TRBD1, 6 bases. Sequenced material: PBMCs. As DNA, the CDR3 is TGCGCCAGTGCAAACAGCAGGAACGGACAGTGGAGGTCGAACACCGGGGAGCTGTTTTTT. Translation gives CASANSRNGQWRSNTGELFF. The full variable domain, completed using reference TRBV5-1 and TRBJ2-2, is KAGVTQTPRYLIKTRGQQVTLSCSPISGHRSVSWYQQTPGQGLQFLFEYFSETQRNKGNFPGRFSGRQFSNSRSEMNVSTLELGDSALYLCASANSRNGQWRSNTGELFFGEGSRLTVL.